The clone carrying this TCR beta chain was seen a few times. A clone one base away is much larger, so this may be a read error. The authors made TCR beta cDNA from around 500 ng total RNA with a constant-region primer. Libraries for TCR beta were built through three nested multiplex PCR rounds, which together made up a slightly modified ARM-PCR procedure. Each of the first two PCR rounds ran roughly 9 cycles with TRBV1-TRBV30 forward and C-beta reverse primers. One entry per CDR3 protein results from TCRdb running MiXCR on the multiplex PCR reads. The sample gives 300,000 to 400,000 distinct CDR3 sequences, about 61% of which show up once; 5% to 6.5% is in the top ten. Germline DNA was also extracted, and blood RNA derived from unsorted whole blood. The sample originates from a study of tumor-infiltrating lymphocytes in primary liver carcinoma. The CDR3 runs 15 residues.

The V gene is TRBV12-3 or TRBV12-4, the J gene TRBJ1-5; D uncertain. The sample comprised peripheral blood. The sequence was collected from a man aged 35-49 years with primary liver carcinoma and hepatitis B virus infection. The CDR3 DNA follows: TGTACCAGCAGTTTATCAGAGATTAGCAATCAGCCCCAGCATTTT. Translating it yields CTSSLSEISNQPQHF.